The next 24 T cell receptor beta chains were all read from a single sample in a study of blood T cells in healthy people across ages. Using a J-beta primer mix together with a sample-barcoded 5' primer, a second PCR was run for 7 to 11 cycles. MiXCR was run by TCRdb on the 5' RACE reads, yielding one entry per CDR3 protein. The sample shows around 800,000 distinct CDR3 sequences, less than 80% of them seen only once. The sequenced sample was blood. These receptors all come from a young man in good health.

This sequence joins TRBV4-3 and TRBJ2-7; D is undetermined. With 3 bases removed from V and 3 bases from J, the gap between germline ends came to 9 bases. The CDR3 is made up of 13 amino acids. CDR1 LGHNA and CDR2 YSLEER come from the germline V gene. CDR3 sequence reads: CASSQANGYEQYF. The CDR3 DNA is TGCGCCAGCAGCCAGGCTAACGGCTACGAGCAGTACTTC.

The rearrangement uses TRBV5-5 and TRBJ1-1; 9 positions match TRBD1. V shed 4 bases and J 8 bases; nucleotides not matched to a gene: 15. Germline V gene lookup returns CDR1 SGHKS and CDR2 YYEKEE (reference sequence). The CDR3 is 16 amino acids. The chain's CDR3 is CASSLTPGQGIREAFF. The DNA of the CDR3 is TGTGCCAGCAGCCTTACCCCGGGACAGGGTATTAGGGAAGCTTTCTTT.

This clonotype appeared a few times. The chain recombines TRBV27 with TRBJ2-5; D remains unclear. The CDR3 length is 15 residues. Per germline, CDR1 MNHEY and CDR2 SMNVEV (reference sequence). V was clipped by 0 bases and J by 0 bases, with 8 bases between them. The CDR3 region is CASSLSQMYQETQYF. The CDR3 nucleotides read TGTGCCAGCAGTTTATCTCAGATGTACCAAGAGACCCAGTACTTC.

This chain connects TRBV29-1 to TRBJ2-1; TRBD1 agrees at 7 bases. The CDR3 sequence is 12 residues long. The V gene end was trimmed by 4 bases and the J gene end by 6 bases; junction bases not matched to a gene: 3. Per germline, CDR1 SQVTM and CDR2 ANQGSEA. The CDR3 nucleotides are TGCAGCGTTGCCCCAGGGGGCAATGAGCAGTTCTTC. Its translation: CSVAPGGNEQFF.

The V gene is TRBV7-6, the J gene TRBJ2-3; D perhaps matches TRBD2 (7 bases). The CDR3 covers 16 residues. V gave up 4 bases and J gave up 2 bases, with 16 bases separating them. Germline V gene lookup returns CDR1 SGHVS and CDR2 FNYEAQ. CDR3 coding DNA: TGTGCCAGCAGCTCCTCGGTCGGGGGGCTCACAGATACGCAGTATTTT. Translating gives CASSSSVGGLTDTQYF. Full variable domain (remainder filled in from reference TRBV7-6 and TRBJ2-3): GAGVSQSPRYKVTKRGQDVALRCDPISGHVSLYWYRQALGQGPEFLTYFNYEAQQDKSGLPNDRFSAERPEGSISTLTIQRTEQRDSAMYRCASSSSVGGLTDTQYFGPGTRLTVL.

The chain recombines TRBV7-3 with TRBJ2-6; 11 bases are shared with TRBD1. The CDR3 is made up of 17 amino acids. Germline V gene lookup returns CDR1 SGHTA and CDR2 FQGTGA. With V trimmed by 5 bases and J by 2 bases, 5 bases remained unmatched. The CDR3 region is CASSTGTGGTGANVLTF. For the CDR3, the DNA is TGTGCCAGCAGCACCGGGACAGGGGGAACTGGGGCCAACGTCCTGACTTTC. The full variable domain, its missing parts supplied by reference TRBV7-3 and TRBJ2-6, is GAGVSQTPSNKVTEKGKYVELRCDPISGHTALYWYRQSLGQGPEFLIYFQGTGAADDSGLPNDRFFAVRPEGSVSTLKIQRTERGDSAVYLCASSTGTGGTGANVLTFGAGSRLTVL.

This chain links TRBV12-3 or TRBV12-4 with TRBJ2-3, with a tentative D call TRBD1 (6 bases). Trimming removed 6 bases from V and 0 bases from J, with 13 bases in between. The CDR3 totals 15 residues. CDR3 sequence reads: CASRSRGGSTDTQYF. DNA for the CDR3: TGTGCCAGCAGGTCAAGAGGGGGAAGCACAGATACGCAGTATTTT.

The rearrangement uses TRBV6-6 and TRBJ2-7, with D tentatively TRBD1 (6 bases). Trimming removed 6 bases from V and 2 bases from J, with 17 bases in between. This CDR3 has 15 amino acids. CDR1 is MNHNY, CDR2 SVGAGI, per germline (reference sequence). CDR3 amino acids: CASSNSHRATYEQYF. DNA of the CDR3: TGTGCCAGCAGCAATTCCCACAGGGCCACCTACGAGCAGTACTTC.

The chain uses TRBV27 and TRBJ2-4; 10 bases match TRBD2. The J call is in doubt because the DNA end fits TRBJ2-7 better. This CDR3 comprises 15 residues. Per germline, CDR1 MNHEY and CDR2 SMNVEV (reference sequence). The CDR3 sequence: CASSLTSGNSYEQYF. Here the CDR3 DNA reads TGTGCCAGCAGTCTAACTAGCGGGAACTCCTACGAGCAGTACTTC.

J is TRBJ1-4 and V is TRBV4-3, with no clear D. This CDR3 is 15 amino acids long. V lost 0 bases, J lost 4 bases, and 9 bases lay in between. Looked up from germline, CDR1 is LGHNA and CDR2 is YSLEER. The CDR3 DNA is TGCGCCAGCAGCCAAGATGTAATGAGTAATGAAAAACTGTTTTTT. Translation: CASSQDVMSNEKLFF.

The J gene is TRBJ2-3, the V gene TRBV24-1, with D possibly matching TRBD2 (7 bases). Between the trimmed V and J ends, which lost 4 bases and 4 bases, there was a span of 17 bases. The CDR3 sequence is 16 residues long. CDR1 is KGHDR and CDR2 is SFDVKD in the germline V gene. The CDR3 DNA follows: TGTGCCACCAGTGAGGCTTGGGGGGGCCTCTCAGATACGCAGTATTTT. Translation gives CATSEAWGGLSDTQYF.

In its sample, this clonotype was seen a few times. The chain joins TRBV20-1 to TRBJ2-5; D may be TRBD1 or TRBD2 (6 bases each). In germline, CDR1 is DFQATT, CDR2 SNEGSKA (reference sequence). Trimming stripped 1 base from V and 2 bases from J, with 14 bases between. The length of the CDR3 is 15 residues. DNA of the CDR3: TGCAGTGCTAGAGCGCCCGGGGGCAAACAAGAGACCCAGTACTTC. Residues: CSARAPGGKQETQYF.

The sample holds one count of this clonotype. A junction boundary mismatches the germline segment, possibly from a read error. This chain uses TRBV28 with TRBJ2-4; no clear D gene. The assigned J gene may be wrong: the sequence end matches TRBJ2-5 better. This CDR3 spans 14 amino acids. Germline assignment: CDR1 MDHEN and CDR2 SYDVKM. CDR3 DNA: TGTGCCGGCAGCATGGACCTCCCGCGAGAGACCCAGTACTTC. Translated, it gives CAGSMDLPRETQYF.

V usage is TRBV5-1 and J usage is TRBJ2-5; TRBD1 matches at 7 bases. The CDR3 runs to 16 residues. Germline V gene lookup returns CDR1 SGHRS and CDR2 YFSETQ. V lost 1 base, J lost 1 base, and 7 bases stayed unmatched. In DNA form, the CDR3 reads TGCGCCAGCAGCTTGAGGGACAGTATAACCCAAGAGACCCAGTACTTC. It encodes CASSLRDSITQETQYF.

This clonotype was seen at least ten times. This rearrangement joins TRBV15 to TRBJ2-1, with no clear D. Germline values: CDR1 LNHNV, CDR2 YYDKDF (reference sequence). V lost 0 bases to trimming and J lost 0 bases, with 6 bases between them. CDR3 length: 15 residues. The chain's CDR3 is CATSREPDSYNEQFF. CDR3 bases: TGTGCCACCAGCAGAGAGCCAGACTCCTACAATGAGCAGTTCTTC.

The chain has TRBV6-5 and TRBJ2-5; the D gene is possibly TRBD1 (5 bases). The closer fit of TRBJ2-7 to the DNA end suggests the J call may be wrong. The CDR3 is made up of 14 amino acids. Per the germline V gene, CDR1 is MNHEY and CDR2 is SVGAGI. The CDR3: CASSYSQGNYEQYF. In nucleotides, the CDR3 is TGTGCCAGCAGTTATAGCCAGGGTAATTACGAGCAGTACTTC.

The chain links TRBV29-1 to TRBJ2-3; TRBD1 matches at 7 bases. Germline V gives CDR1 SQVTM, CDR2 ANQGSEA. V lost 5 bases and J lost 3; bases outside the gene matches: 2. This CDR3 has 12 residues. The CDR3 region is CSVSRGTDTQYF. The DNA for the CDR3 is TGCAGCGTTTCCAGGGGGACAGATACGCAGTATTTT.

This chain uses TRBV24-1 with TRBJ2-6; D not certain. Germline V gene lookup returns CDR1 KGHDR and CDR2 SFDVKD. CDR3 size: 17 residues. Between the trimmed V and J ends, which lost 2 bases and 0 bases, there was a span of 10 bases. CDR3 in DNA: TGTGCCACCAGTGATTCCGCCTACTTCTCTGGGGCCAACGTCCTGACTTTC. Protein product: CATSDSAYFSGANVLTF.

The V gene is TRBV20-1, the J gene TRBJ1-4; maybe TRBD1 (5 bases). V lost 3 bases, J lost 3 bases, and 14 bases lay in between. CDR1 is DFQATT and CDR2 is SNEGSKA in the germline V gene (reference sequence). The CDR3 is made up of 15 amino acids. CDR3 nucleotide sequence: TGCAGTGCTAGGGGCTCCGGGGGGGCTAATGAAAAACTGTTTTTT. The encoded protein is CSARGSGGANEKLFF.

This chain's CDR3 is CSARDPRTNTQGYTF. CDR3 DNA: TGCAGTGCTAGAGATCCTAGGACGAACACGCAAGGCTACACCTTC. V gene TRBV20-1 combines with J gene TRBJ1-2; D gene uncertain. This CDR3 has 15 residues. Deletions cut 0 bases from V and 8 bases from J, with 19 bases between. From germline, CDR1 is DFQATT and CDR2 SNEGSKA (reference sequence).

This clonotype appeared a few times. V gene TRBV7-2 combines with J gene TRBJ2-3; TRBD2 agrees at 8 bases. J was trimmed by 3 bases and V by 3 bases; bases with no gene match: 5. The CDR3 sequence is 15 residues long. Germline lookup yields CDR1 SGHTA and CDR2 FQGNSA. The CDR3 region is CASSFSGETTDTQYF. For the CDR3, the DNA is TGTGCCAGCAGCTTTAGCGGGGAGACAACAGATACGCAGTATTTT.

The genes are TRBV7-9 and TRBJ2-1; D is perhaps TRBD2 (6 bases). There are 16 residues in the CDR3. Germline CDR1 reads SEHNR; CDR2 reads FQNEAQ (reference sequence). Trimming cost V 5 bases and J 1 base, with 15 bases left between them. The DNA of the CDR3 is TGTGCCAGCAGCCAAGGACTAACCACTTCCTACAATGAGCAGTTCTTC. It yields the protein CASSQGLTTSYNEQFF.

The rearrangement uses TRBV28 and TRBJ2-7; possibly TRBD1 for D (5 bases). V shed 6 bases and J shed 6 bases, with 9 bases lying between them. The CDR3 is 11 amino acids. Germline V gene lookup returns CDR1 MDHEN and CDR2 SYDVKM. CDR3 loop: CASSLTVEQYF. The DNA of the CDR3 is TGTGCCAGCAGCTTGACAGTCGAGCAGTACTTC.

The CDR3 coding sequence is TGTGCCAGCACAAACTGGAGGGCAGAGACCTTTTACGAGCAGTACTTC. Translation gives CASTNWRAETFYEQYF. This rearrangement joins TRBV6-1 to TRBJ2-7, with D perhaps TRBD2 (6 bases). Trimming pared 7 bases from V and 4 bases from J, leaving 23 bases between. The germline V gene has CDR1 MNHNS and CDR2 SASEGT. This CDR3 contains 16 residues.